This passage covers 30 T cell receptor beta chains from one sample sequenced in a study of OX40 agonist ivuxolimab in advanced cancers. Measured with immunoSEQ multiplex PCR; TCRdb has only the in-frame clones, and not every one. The data hold about 46,000 clones, with around 81% observed a single time. The specimen comprised CD4+ or CD8+ T cells sorted from blood, sampled in a trial of the OX40 agonist ivuxolimab. The origin of the receptors is an adult with an advanced solid tumor such as melanoma, head and neck, liver or kidney cancer.

The chain joins TRBV5-6 to TRBJ2-5; D not certain. Between the trimmed V and J ends, which lost 4 bases and 6 bases, there was a span of 13 bases. Germline V gene lookup returns CDR1 SGHDT and CDR2 YYEEEE. The CDR3 contains 13 residues. CDR3 DNA: TGTGCCAGCAGCCCCGGTTATGCGAAGACCCAGTACTTC. The encoded protein is CASSPGYAKTQYF.

J is TRBJ1-5 and V is TRBV18; D possibly corresponds to TRBD1 (5 bases). Trimming shortened V by 6 bases and J by 2 bases, and 8 bases separated the two germline ends. This CDR3 spans 13 amino acids. Germline V gives CDR1 KGHSH, CDR2 LQKENI. CDR3 sequence reads: CASSGDGNQPQHF. The CDR3 nucleotides are TGTGCCAGCTCTGGGGACGGCAATCAGCCCCAGCATTTT. Based on the CDR3 plus reference TRBV18 and TRBJ1-5, the full variable domain is NAGVMQNPRHLVRRRGQEARLRCSPMKGHSHVYWYRQLPEEGLKFMVYLQKENIIDESGMPKERFSAEFPKEGPSILRIQQVVRGDSAAYFCASSGDGNQPQHFGDGTRLSIL.

The gene calls are TRBV5-4 and TRBJ2-7; 12 nucleotides line up with TRBD2. The CDR3 sequence is 15 residues long. In germline, CDR1 is SGHNT, CDR2 YYREEE (reference sequence). Trimming cost V 5 bases and J 1 base; bases outside gene matches: 4. For the CDR3, the DNA is TGTGCCAGCAGTCGGACTAGCGGGGTTTCCTACGAGCAGTACTTC. Protein product: CASSRTSGVSYEQYF.

The chain uses TRBV7-8 and TRBJ1-4, with TRBD1 matching 7 bases. V dropped 1 base and J dropped 11; count of bases not matched to a gene: 7. The length of the CDR3 is 14 residues. The V gene's germline CDR1 is SGHVS and CDR2 FQNEAQ. Written as DNA, the CDR3 is TGTGCCAGCAGCTTAGAACCGGGACAGAGTAAACTGTTTTTT. This sequence encodes CASSLEPGQSKLFF.

The chain has TRBV9 and TRBJ2-3; 9 positions match TRBD2. The length of the CDR3 is 14 residues. Germline loops: CDR1 SGDLS, CDR2 YYNGEE. V shed 5 bases and J 7 bases; nucleotides not matched to a gene: 8. This chain's CDR3 is CASSLAGGPYTQYF. The CDR3 DNA follows: TGTGCCAGCAGTCTCGCGGGGGGGCCCTATACGCAGTATTTT.

The chain joins TRBV5-8 to TRBJ1-6; D might be TRBD1 (5 bases). The germline V gene encodes CDR1 SGHTS and CDR2 YDEGEE. Trimming left V 1 base short and J 6 bases short, with 11 bases between. This CDR3 contains 15 residues. The CDR3 sequence is CASSLKGALNSPLHF. The CDR3 region has the DNA TGTGCCAGCAGCTTGAAAGGGGCCCTTAATTCACCCCTCCACTTT. The full variable domain, rest sourced from reference TRBV5-8 and TRBJ1-6, is EAGVTQSPTHLIKTRGQQATLRCSPISGHTSVYWYQQALGLGLQFLLWYDEGEERNRGNFPPRFSGRQFPNYSSELNVNALELEDSALYLCASSLKGALNSPLHFGNGTRLTVT.

The chain combines TRBV2 with TRBJ1-1; TRBD1 might be the D (6 bases). Germline CDR1 and CDR2: SNHLY and FYNNEI. This CDR3 contains 14 residues. V was shortened by 6 bases and J by 5 bases, with 16 bases between the two germline ends. CDR3 in DNA: TGTGCCAGCAGGGTGACAGGCTCCGGGACTGAAGCTTTCTTT. Its protein is CASRVTGSGTEAFF.

The rearrangement links TRBV7-1 to TRBJ1-4, with TRBD1 matching over 10 bases. TRBV7-1 is assigned to the ORF class and has an uncertain function. Trimming removed 3 bases from V and 0 bases from J; junction bases left unmatched: 25. There are 24 residues in the CDR3. Here the CDR3 DNA reads TGTGCCAGCAGCTCGTTACCCGGGACAGGGGCCTTCCCTACCTCCATTGCAACTAATGAAAAACTGTTTTTT. It encodes CASSSLPGTGAFPTSIATNEKLFF.

This clone was recorded a few times. J is TRBJ1-1 and V is TRBV9; D may be TRBD1 (5 bases). With 4 bases removed from V and 5 bases from J, the gap between germline ends came to 15 bases. This CDR3 contains 14 residues. Germline CDR1 and CDR2: SGDLS and YYNGEE. CDR3 sequence: CASSPGGLVTEAFF. DNA for the CDR3: TGTGCCAGCAGCCCTGGGGGGTTGGTAACTGAAGCTTTCTTT.

This sequence joins TRBV5-1 and TRBJ2-7, with 9 bases that match TRBD2. The ends lost 4 bases at V and 2 bases at J; junction bases unmatched: 10. This CDR3 contains 16 residues. Germline V lookup: CDR1 SGHRS, CDR2 YFSETQ. In DNA, the CDR3 is TGCGCCAGCAGCCAAAATAGCGGGGGCTCGACCTACGAGCAGTACTTC. It translates to CASSQNSGGSTYEQYF.

This chain connects TRBV9 to TRBJ2-3, with 8 nucleotides matching TRBD2. The J segment lost 3 bases and the V segment lost 1 base, leaving 13 bases of the junction unmatched. The CDR3 totals 18 residues. Germline CDR1 and CDR2: SGDLS and YYNGEE. The CDR3: CASSVTPFSGGPTDTQYF. The DNA for the CDR3 is TGTGCCAGCAGCGTAACTCCTTTCTCGGGGGGGCCGACAGATACGCAGTATTTT.

The chain has TRBV16 and TRBJ1-3, with a tentative D call TRBD1 (6 bases). Germline CDR1 KGHSY, CDR2 FQNENV. Trimming took 8 bases from V and 3 from J, leaving 14 bases between them. CDR3 size: 14 residues. As DNA, the CDR3 is TGTGCCAGCTCTGCGGGGGCTTTTGGAAACACCATATATTTT. As protein: CASSAGAFGNTIYF.

This sequence joins TRBV11-2 and TRBJ2-3; 13 bases match TRBD2. Germline CDR1 SGHAT, CDR2 FQNNGV. With 0 bases clipped from V and 3 bases from J, the junction kept 6 bases outside the gene matches. This CDR3 has 18 amino acids. Written as DNA, the CDR3 is TGTGCCAGCAGCTTAGATTGGGGGACTAGCGGGAAGACAGATACGCAGTATTTT. It specifies CASSLDWGTSGKTDTQYF.

J is TRBJ2-6 and V is TRBV5-1; TRBD2 matches 7 bases. Per germline, CDR1 SGHRS and CDR2 YFSETQ. The CDR3 spans 16 residues. Trimming removed 6 bases from V and 1 base from J; junction bases left unmatched: 7. Here the CDR3 DNA reads TGCGCCAGCACTGGGGGGGAAAGATCTGGGGCCAACGTCCTGACTTTC. It encodes CASTGGERSGANVLTF.

The gene calls are TRBV5-5 and TRBJ2-2; D gene unclear. Germline-derived CDR1 and CDR2 are SGHKS and YYEKEE (reference sequence). Trimming took off 3 bases at V and 7 bases at J, with 13 bases between the two ends. The CDR3 contains 14 residues. CDR3 in amino acids: CASSYGGPDGELFF. Here the CDR3 DNA reads TGTGCCAGCAGCTACGGCGGTCCGGACGGGGAGCTGTTTTTT.

This clone is a singleton in its sample. This chain joins TRBV7-8 and TRBJ2-7; unclear D gene. CDR1 is SGHVS, CDR2 FQNEAQ, per germline. V was trimmed by 1 base and J by 1 base, leaving 14 bases between them. CDR3 length: 16 amino acids. CDR3 bases: TGTGCCAGCAGCTTAGGGGTCTTTACCCCTTCCTACGAGCAGTACTTC. This sequence encodes CASSLGVFTPSYEQYF.

Only a few counts were recorded for this clone. The rearrangement uses TRBV6-5 and TRBJ2-5, with 9 bases fitting TRBD1. The germline V gene encodes CDR1 MNHEY and CDR2 SVGAGI. The trim removed 2 bases at V and 5 bases at J, leaving 6 bases unmatched. This CDR3 is 15 amino acids long. The CDR3 coding sequence is TGTGCCAGCAGTTACGGGACAGGGACTTCTGAGACCCAGTACTTC. Amino acids: CASSYGTGTSETQYF.

The genes are TRBV11-1 and TRBJ2-5; 8 bases fit TRBD1. From germline, CDR1 is SGHAT and CDR2 FQDESV (reference sequence). The CDR3 loop spans 16 amino acids. J lost 5 bases, V lost 3 bases, and 11 bases had no gene match. The CDR3 loop reads CASSFGDRQKRETQYF. Here the CDR3 DNA reads TGTGCCAGCAGCTTCGGGGACAGGCAAAAACGGGAGACCCAGTACTTC.

The chain carries TRBV6-1 and TRBJ1-1, with a tentative D call TRBD1 (6 bases). Germline loops: CDR1 MNHNS, CDR2 SASEGT. Deletions cut 9 bases from V and 6 bases from J, with 17 bases between. The CDR3 runs to 13 residues. The CDR3 coding sequence is TGTGCCAGTTCCAGGGGAGTGGACTCTGAAGCTTTCTTT. Its protein product is CASSRGVDSEAFF.

This clone appeared once. The chain employs TRBV7-2 and TRBJ2-7; D gene uncertain. CDR3 length equals 12 residues. Deletions cut 3 bases from V and 4 bases from J, with 7 bases between. The germline V gene encodes CDR1 SGHTA and CDR2 FQGNSA. The CDR3 nucleotides are TGTGCCAGCAGCTTCGGGTGGTACGAGCAGTACTTC. Translating gives CASSFGWYEQYF.

The CDR3 region has the DNA TGTGCCAGCAGCTTGGCCAGGGGCTATTCTCAAGAGACCCAGTACTTC. Its translation is CASSLARGYSQETQYF. This chain joins TRBV5-6 and TRBJ2-5; D possibly corresponds to TRBD1 (6 bases). Germline-derived CDR1 and CDR2 are SGHDT and YYEEEE. The length of the CDR3 is 16 residues. V shed 0 bases and J shed 2 bases, with 14 bases lying between them.

The CDR3 region has the DNA TGTGCCAGCTCACCATCGATGCACGAGCAGTACTTC. Amino acid sequence: CASSPSMHEQYF. This chain uses TRBV18 with TRBJ2-7; D gene uncertain. Germline CDR1 reads KGHSH; CDR2 reads LQKENI. This CDR3 has 12 amino acids. Trimming left V 2 bases short and J 5 bases short, with 7 bases between.

The chain has TRBV4-2 and TRBJ2-3; 9 bases map to TRBD2. Trimming cost V 1 base and J 2 bases; bases outside gene matches: 10. Germline values: CDR1 LGHNA, CDR2 YNFKEQ. The CDR3 runs to 18 residues. CDR3 in DNA: TGTGCCAGCAGCCAAGGGGTCCTAGCGGGGCATAACACAGATACGCAGTATTTT. Its translation is CASSQGVLAGHNTDTQYF.

V gene TRBV5-4 combines with J gene TRBJ2-5; D is tentatively TRBD1 or TRBD2 (5 bases each). V lost 0 bases and J 5 bases, leaving 26 bases between the germline ends. CDR1 is SGHNT and CDR2 is YYREEE in the germline V gene (reference sequence). The CDR3 has 19 amino acids. CDR3 bases: TGTGCCAGCAGCTTGGAGTCAGGAATGGGGCCCCTGTCGGGGGAGACCCAGTACTTC. Protein: CASSLESGMGPLSGETQYF. Full variable domain (missing parts from reference TRBV5-4 and TRBJ2-5): ETGVTQSPTHLIKTRGQQVTLRCSSQSGHNTVSWYQQALGQGPQFIFQYYREEENGRGNFPPRFSGLQFPNYSSELNVNALELDDSALYLCASSLESGMGPLSGETQYFGPGTRLLVL.

The genes are TRBV7-9 and TRBJ1-2; D is ambiguous. This CDR3 is 14 amino acids long. Germline-derived CDR1 and CDR2 are SEHNR and FQNEAQ (reference sequence). V was shortened by 5 bases and J by 3 bases, with 13 bases between the two germline ends. The CDR3 DNA reads TGTGCCAGCAGCCCCGCGGCAGGATACTATGGCTACACCTTC. Translating gives CASSPAAGYYGYTF.

J is TRBJ2-3 and V is TRBV7-2, with a possible D match to TRBD2 (5 bases). CDR1 SGHTA and CDR2 FQGNSA come from the germline V gene. The V and J ends lost 3 bases and 0 bases respectively, with 10 bases between them. This CDR3 contains 15 residues. The DNA for the CDR3 is TGTGCCAGCAGCTTGCGGGCGGTCAGCACAGATACGCAGTATTTT. It specifies CASSLRAVSTDTQYF.

The chain is built from TRBV6-6 and TRBJ2-5; D call uncertain. CDR1 and CDR2 (germline): MNHNY, SVGAGI (reference sequence). V lost 0 bases and J 5 bases, leaving 10 bases between the germline ends. The CDR3 runs 14 residues. CDR3 amino acids: CASSYSTVGETQYF. In DNA, the CDR3 is TGTGCCAGCAGTTACTCGACGGTTGGGGAGACCCAGTACTTC.

The chain combines TRBV2 with TRBJ2-1; a weak D match, TRBD2 (5 bases). Between the trimmed V and J ends, which lost 5 bases and 9 bases, there was a span of 14 bases. The CDR3 loop spans 13 amino acids. The germline CDR1 and CDR2 sequences are SNHLY and FYNNEI. The CDR3 bases are TGTGCCAGCAGTTCTCGGGAAGGAGGTGAGCAGTTCTTC. Protein: CASSSREGGEQFF.

V gene TRBV4-3 combines with J gene TRBJ1-2; a possible D gene is TRBD1 (5 bases). Trimming removed 3 bases from V and 8 bases from J, with 16 bases in between. CDR3 length: 14 residues. Germline lookup yields CDR1 LGHNA and CDR2 YSLEER. CDR3 in amino acids: CASSQGIRVRGYTF. CDR3 bases: TGCGCCAGCAGCCAGGGTATCAGGGTCAGGGGCTACACCTTC.

The V and J genes are TRBV7-2 and TRBJ2-2, with D perhaps TRBD2 (5 bases). CDR3 size: 14 residues. Per the germline V gene, CDR1 is SGHTA and CDR2 is FQGNSA. Trimming stripped 5 bases from V and 1 base from J, with 8 bases between. CDR3 in amino acids: CASSPSLNTGELFF. CDR3 nucleotides: TGTGCCAGCAGCCCTAGCTTGAACACCGGGGAGCTGTTTTTT.